This T cell receptor (beta chain) was sequenced during a study of blood T cell repertoires in COVID-19. Sequencing used immunoSEQ multiplex PCR; TCRdb keeps in-frame clones, though not all of them. The sample has just under 80,000 clones; 75% to 90% are singletons. The sequenced sample was peripheral blood. This sequence originates from a human donor in a cohort sampled during active COVID-19.

The CDR3 region has the DNA TGCGCCAGCAGCTGGTCCGGGACTAGCGGGGGAGAGCCGCCGTACTTC. Residues: CASSWSGTSGGEPPYF. V is TRBV5-1 and J is TRBJ2-7, with 14 nucleotides matching TRBD2. V shed 3 bases, J shed 12 bases, and the junction held 14 bases outside the gene matches. The CDR3 is made up of 16 amino acids. Per the germline V gene, CDR1 is SGHRS and CDR2 is YFSETQ.